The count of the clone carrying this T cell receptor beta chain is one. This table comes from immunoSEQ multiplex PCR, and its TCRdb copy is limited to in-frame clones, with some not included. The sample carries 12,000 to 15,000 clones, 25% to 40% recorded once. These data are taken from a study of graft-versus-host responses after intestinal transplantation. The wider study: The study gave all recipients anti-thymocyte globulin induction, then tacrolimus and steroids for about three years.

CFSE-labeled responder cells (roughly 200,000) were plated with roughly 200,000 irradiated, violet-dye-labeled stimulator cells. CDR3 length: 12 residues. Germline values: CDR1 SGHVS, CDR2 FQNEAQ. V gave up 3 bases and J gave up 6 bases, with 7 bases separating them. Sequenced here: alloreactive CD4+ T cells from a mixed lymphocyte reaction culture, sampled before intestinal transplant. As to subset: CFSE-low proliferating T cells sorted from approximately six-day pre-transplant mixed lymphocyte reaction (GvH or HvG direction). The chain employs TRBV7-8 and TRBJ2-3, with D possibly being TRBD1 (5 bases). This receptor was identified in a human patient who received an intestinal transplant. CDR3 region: CASSFGHDTQYF. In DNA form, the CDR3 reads TGTGCCAGCAGCTTCGGACATGATACGCAGTATTTT.